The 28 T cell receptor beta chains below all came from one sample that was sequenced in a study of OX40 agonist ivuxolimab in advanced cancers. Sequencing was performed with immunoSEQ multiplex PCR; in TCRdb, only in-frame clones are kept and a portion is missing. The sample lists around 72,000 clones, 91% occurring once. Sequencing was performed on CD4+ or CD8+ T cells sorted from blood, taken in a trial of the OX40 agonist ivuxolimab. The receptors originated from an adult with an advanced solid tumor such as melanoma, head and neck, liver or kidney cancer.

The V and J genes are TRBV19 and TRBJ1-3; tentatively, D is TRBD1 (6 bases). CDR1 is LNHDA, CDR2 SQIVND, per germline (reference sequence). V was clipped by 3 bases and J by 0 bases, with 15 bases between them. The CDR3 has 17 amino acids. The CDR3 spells CASSIGTGLGSGNTIYF. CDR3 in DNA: TGTGCCAGTAGTATCGGAACAGGGCTAGGCTCTGGAAACACCATATATTTT.

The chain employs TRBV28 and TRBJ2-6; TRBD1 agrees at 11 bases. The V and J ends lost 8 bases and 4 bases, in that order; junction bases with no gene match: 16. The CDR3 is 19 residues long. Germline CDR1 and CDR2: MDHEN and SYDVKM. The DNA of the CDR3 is TGTGCCAGCCACCAAGATTCCGGGACAGGGGGTTCCGGGGCCAACGTCCTGACTTTC. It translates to CASHQDSGTGGSGANVLTF. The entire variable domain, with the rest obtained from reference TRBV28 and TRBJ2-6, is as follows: DVKVTQSSRYLVKRTGEKVFLECVQDMDHENMFWYRQDPGLGLRLIYFSYDVKMKEKGDIPEGYSVSREKKERFSLILESASTNQTSMYLCASHQDSGTGGSGANVLTFGAGSRLTVL.

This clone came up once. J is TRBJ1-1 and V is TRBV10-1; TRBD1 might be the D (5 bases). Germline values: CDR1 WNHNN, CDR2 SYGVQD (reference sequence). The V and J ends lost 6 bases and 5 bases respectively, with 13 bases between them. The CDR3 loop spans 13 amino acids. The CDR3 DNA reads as TGCGCCAGCAGAGCCAGGGAGAGGACTGAAGCTTTCTTT. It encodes CASRARERTEAFF.

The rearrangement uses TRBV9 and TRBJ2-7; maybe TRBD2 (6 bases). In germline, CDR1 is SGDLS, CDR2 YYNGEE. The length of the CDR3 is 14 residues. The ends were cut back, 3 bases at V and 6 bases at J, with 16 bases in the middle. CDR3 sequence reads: CASSAGTGVFEQYF. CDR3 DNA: TGTGCCAGCAGCGCCGGGACGGGGGTGTTCGAGCAGTACTTC.

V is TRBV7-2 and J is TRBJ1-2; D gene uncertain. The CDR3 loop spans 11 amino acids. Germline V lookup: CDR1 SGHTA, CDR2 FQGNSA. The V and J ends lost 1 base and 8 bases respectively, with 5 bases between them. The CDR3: CASSLGAGYTF. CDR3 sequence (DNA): TGTGCCAGCAGCTTAGGGGCAGGCTACACCTTC.

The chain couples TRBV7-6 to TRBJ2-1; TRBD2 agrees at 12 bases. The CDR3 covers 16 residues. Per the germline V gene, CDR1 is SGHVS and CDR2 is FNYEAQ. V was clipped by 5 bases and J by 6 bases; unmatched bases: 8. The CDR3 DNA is TGTGCCAGCAGCCTACAACTAGCGGGGGGTTCCAATGAGCAGTTCTTC. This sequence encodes CASSLQLAGGSNEQFF.

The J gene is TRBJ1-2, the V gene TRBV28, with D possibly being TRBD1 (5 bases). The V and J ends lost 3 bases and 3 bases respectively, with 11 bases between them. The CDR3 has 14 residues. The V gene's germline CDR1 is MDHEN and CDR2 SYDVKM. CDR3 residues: CASSFPGGDYGYTF. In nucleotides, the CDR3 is TGTGCCAGCAGTTTCCCAGGAGGGGACTATGGCTACACCTTC.

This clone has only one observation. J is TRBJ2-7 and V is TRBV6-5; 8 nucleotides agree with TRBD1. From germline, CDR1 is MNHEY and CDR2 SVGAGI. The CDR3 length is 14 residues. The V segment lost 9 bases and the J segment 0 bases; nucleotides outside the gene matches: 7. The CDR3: CAREGTGNSYEQYF. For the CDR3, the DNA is TGTGCCAGGGAGGGGACAGGAAACTCCTACGAGCAGTACTTC.

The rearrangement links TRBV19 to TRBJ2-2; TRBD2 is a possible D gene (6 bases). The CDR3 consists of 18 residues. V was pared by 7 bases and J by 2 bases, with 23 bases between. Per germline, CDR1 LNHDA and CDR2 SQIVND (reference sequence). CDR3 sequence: CASKPAVLSAGNTGELFF. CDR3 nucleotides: TGTGCCAGTAAGCCTGCCGTCCTTAGCGCGGGAAACACCGGGGAGCTGTTTTTT.

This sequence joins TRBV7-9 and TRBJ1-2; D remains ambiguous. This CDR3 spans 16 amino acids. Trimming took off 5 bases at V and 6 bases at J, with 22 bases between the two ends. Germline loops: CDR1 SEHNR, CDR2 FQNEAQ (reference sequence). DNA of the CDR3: TGTGCCAGCAGCCCAGGAGCGGGATTCGATTCTGATGGCTACACCTTC. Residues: CASSPGAGFDSDGYTF.

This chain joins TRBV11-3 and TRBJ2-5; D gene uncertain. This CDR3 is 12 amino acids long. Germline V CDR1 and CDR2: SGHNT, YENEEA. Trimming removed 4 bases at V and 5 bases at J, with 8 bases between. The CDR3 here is CASSSAWETQYF. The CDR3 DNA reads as TGTGCCAGCAGCTCCGCCTGGGAGACCCAGTACTTC.

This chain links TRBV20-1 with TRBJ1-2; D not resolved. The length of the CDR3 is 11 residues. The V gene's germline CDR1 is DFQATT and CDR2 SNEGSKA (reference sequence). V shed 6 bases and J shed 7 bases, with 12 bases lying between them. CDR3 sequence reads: CSALAGLGYTF. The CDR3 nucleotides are TGCAGTGCGCTCGCTGGGCTTGGCTACACCTTC.

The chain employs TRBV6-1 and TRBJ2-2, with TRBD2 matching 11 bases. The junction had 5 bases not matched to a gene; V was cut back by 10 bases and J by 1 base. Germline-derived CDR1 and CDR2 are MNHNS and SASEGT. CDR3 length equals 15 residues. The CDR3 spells CATVGLAGNTGELFF. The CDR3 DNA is TGTGCCACCGTCGGACTAGCGGGGAACACCGGGGAGCTGTTTTTT.

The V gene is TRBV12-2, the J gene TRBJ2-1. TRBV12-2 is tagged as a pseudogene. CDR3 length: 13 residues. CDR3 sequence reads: CASRPRAKPEQFF. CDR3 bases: TGTGCAAGTCGCCCTAGGGCAAAGCCGGAGCAGTTCTTC.

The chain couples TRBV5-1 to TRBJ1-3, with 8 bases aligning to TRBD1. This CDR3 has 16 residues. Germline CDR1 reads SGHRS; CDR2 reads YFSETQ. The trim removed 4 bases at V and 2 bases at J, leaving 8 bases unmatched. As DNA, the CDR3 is TGCGCCAGCAGCCAGGGGAGCAGGGGGCCTGGAAACACCATATATTTT. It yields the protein CASSQGSRGPGNTIYF.

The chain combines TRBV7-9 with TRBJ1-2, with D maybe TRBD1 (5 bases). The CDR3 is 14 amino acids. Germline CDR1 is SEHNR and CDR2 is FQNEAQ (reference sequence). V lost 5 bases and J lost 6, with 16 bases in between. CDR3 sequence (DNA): TGTGCCAGCAGCCCCCCGGGGGGTGGGAATGGCTACACCTTC. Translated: CASSPPGGGNGYTF.

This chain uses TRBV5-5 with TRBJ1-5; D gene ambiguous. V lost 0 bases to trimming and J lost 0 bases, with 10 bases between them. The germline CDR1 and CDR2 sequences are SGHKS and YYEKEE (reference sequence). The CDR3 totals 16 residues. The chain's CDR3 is CASSLVSASSNQPQHF. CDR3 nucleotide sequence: TGTGCCAGCAGCTTGGTTTCAGCCTCTAGCAATCAGCCCCAGCATTTT.

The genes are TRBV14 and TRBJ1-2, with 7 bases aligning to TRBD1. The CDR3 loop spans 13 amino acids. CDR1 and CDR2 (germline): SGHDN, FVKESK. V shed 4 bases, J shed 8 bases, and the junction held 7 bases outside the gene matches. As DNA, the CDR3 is TGTGCCAGCAGCCTTCGACAGGGTGGGGGCTACACCTTC. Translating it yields CASSLRQGGGYTF.

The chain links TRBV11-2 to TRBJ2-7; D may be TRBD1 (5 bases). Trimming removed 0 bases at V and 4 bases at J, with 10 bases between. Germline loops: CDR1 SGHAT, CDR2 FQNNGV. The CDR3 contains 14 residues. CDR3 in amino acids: CASSLDRGVYEQYF. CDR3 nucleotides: TGTGCCAGCAGCTTAGATAGGGGCGTGTACGAGCAGTACTTC.

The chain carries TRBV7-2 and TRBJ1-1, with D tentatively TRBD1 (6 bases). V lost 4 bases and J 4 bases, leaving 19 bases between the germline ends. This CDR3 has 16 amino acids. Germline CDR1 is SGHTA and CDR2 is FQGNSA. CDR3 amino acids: CASSSRFRGAGTEAFF. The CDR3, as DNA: TGTGCCAGCAGCTCCAGATTCAGGGGCGCAGGCACTGAAGCTTTCTTT. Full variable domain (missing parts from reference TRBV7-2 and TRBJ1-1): GAGVSQSPSNKVTEKGKDVELRCDPISGHTALYWYRQSLGQGLEFLIYFQGNSAPDKSGLPSDRFSAERTGGSVSTLTIQRTQQEDSAVYLCASSSRFRGAGTEAFFGQGTRLTVV.

CDR3 DNA sequence: TGCGCCAGCAGCTGGGACAGTCCTGAGGAAAAACTGTTTTTT. It is translated as CASSWDSPEEKLFF. The rearrangement links TRBV5-1 to TRBJ1-4; 7 nucleotides match TRBD1. CDR1 is SGHRS and CDR2 is YFSETQ in the germline V gene. The ends lost 3 bases at V and 8 bases at J; junction bases unmatched: 7. The CDR3 loop spans 14 amino acids.

This CDR3 reads CASSFIRDGLSGLTF. The CDR3 nucleotides read TGTGCCAGCAGCTTCATAAGGGACGGACTCAGTGGTCTCACCTTC. This chain joins TRBV5-4 and TRBJ1-2; perhaps TRBD1 as D (5 bases). The CDR3 runs to 15 residues. CDR1 and CDR2 (germline): SGHNT, YYREEE (reference sequence). V lost 2 bases to trimming and J lost 13 bases, with 24 bases between them.

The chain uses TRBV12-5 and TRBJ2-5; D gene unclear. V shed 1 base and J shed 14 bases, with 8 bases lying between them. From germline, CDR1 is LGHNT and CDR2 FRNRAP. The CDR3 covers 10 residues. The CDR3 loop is CASGLATLYF. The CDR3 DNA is TGTGCTAGTGGTTTGGCGACCTTATACTTC. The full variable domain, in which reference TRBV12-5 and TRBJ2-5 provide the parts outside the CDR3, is DARVTQTPRHKVTEMGQEVTMRCQPILGHNTVFWYRQTMMQGLELLAYFRNRAPLDDSGMPKDRFSAEMPDATLATLKIQPSEPRDSAVYFCASGLATLYFGPGTRLLVL.

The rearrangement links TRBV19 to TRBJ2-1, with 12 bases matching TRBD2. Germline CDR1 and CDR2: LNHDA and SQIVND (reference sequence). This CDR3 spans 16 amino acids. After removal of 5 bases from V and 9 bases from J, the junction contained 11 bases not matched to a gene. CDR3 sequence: CASSLSTSGRPSEQFF. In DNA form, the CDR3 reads TGTGCCAGTAGTCTCTCGACTAGCGGGAGACCCAGTGAGCAGTTCTTC.

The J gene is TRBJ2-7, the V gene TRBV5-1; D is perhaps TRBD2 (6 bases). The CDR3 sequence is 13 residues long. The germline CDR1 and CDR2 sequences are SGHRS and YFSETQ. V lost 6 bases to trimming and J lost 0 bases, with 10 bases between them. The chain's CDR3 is CASNPGDSYEQYF. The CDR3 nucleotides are TGCGCCAGCAACCCGGGGGACTCCTACGAGCAGTACTTC.

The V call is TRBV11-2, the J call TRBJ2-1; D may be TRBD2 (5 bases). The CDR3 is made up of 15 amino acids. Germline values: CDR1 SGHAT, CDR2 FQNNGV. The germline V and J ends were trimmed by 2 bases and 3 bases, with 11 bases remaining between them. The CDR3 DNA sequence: TGTGCCAGCAGCTTATCGAGCGGAGTCTACAATGAGCAGTTCTTC. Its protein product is CASSLSSGVYNEQFF.

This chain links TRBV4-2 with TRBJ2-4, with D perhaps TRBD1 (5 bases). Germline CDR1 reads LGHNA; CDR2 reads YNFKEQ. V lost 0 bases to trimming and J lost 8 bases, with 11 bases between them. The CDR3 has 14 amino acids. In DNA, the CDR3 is TGTGCCAGCAGCCAAGAGACAGAGATTGACATTCAGTACTTC. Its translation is CASSQETEIDIQYF.

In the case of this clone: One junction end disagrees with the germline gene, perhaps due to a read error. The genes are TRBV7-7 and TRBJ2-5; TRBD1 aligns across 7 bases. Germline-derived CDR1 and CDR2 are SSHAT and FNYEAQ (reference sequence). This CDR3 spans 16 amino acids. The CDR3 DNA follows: TGTGCTAGCAGCTTAGGGGGCAGTCCCGCCTCGGAGACCCAGTACTTC. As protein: CASSLGGSPASETQYF. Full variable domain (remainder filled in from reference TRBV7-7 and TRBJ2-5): GAGVSQSPRYKVTKRGQDVTLRCDPISSHATLYWYQQALGQGPEFLTYFNYEAQPDKSGLPSDRFSAERPEGSISTLTIQRTEQRDSAMYRCASSLGGSPASETQYFGPGTRLLVL.